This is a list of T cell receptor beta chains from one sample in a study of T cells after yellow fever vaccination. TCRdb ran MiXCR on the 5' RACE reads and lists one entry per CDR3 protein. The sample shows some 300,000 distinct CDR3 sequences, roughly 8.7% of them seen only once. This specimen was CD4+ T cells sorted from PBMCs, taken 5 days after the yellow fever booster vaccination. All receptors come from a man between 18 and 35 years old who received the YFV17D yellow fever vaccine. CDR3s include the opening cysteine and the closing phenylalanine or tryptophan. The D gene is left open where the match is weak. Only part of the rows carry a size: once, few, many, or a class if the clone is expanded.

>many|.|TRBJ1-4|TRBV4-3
CASSVRLRETNEKLFF
TGCGCCAGCAGCGTAAGACTCCGGGAGACTAATGAAAAACTGTTTTTT
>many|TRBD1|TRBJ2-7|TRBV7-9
CATTGTGSYEQYF
TGTGCCACCACCGGGACAGGCTCCTACGAGCAGTACTTC
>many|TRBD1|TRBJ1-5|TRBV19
CASSPGQGAEPQHF
TGTGCCAGTAGTCCGGGACAGGGGGCAGAGCCCCAGCATTTT
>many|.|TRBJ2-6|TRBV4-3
CASSQDRDSGANVLTF
TGCGCCAGCAGCCAAGATCGTGACTCTGGGGCCAACGTCCTGACTTTC
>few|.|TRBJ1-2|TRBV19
CASTPQQGGGYTF
TGTGCCAGTACCCCTCAGCAGGGAGGTGGCTACACCTTC
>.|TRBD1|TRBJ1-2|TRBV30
CAWIGQGGNYGYTF
TGTGCCTGGATAGGACAGGGGGGTAACTATGGCTACACCTTC
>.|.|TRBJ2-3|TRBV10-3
CAISDRIGGGTDTQYF
TGTGCCATCAGTGATAGGATAGGGGGAGGCACAGATACGCAGTATTTT
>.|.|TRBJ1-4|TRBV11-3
CASSVTDSNEKLFF
TGTGCCAGCAGCGTGACAGACTCTAATGAAAAACTGTTTTTT
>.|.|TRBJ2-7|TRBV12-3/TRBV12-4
CASSLALRGSSEQYF
TGTGCCAGCAGTTTAGCGCTTCGGGGGTCGAGTGAGCAGTACTTC
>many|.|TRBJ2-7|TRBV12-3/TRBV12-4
CASSPWVGEQYF
TGTGCCAGCAGTCCATGGGTGGGAGAGCAGTACTTC
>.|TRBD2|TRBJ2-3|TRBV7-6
CASSRLTSGGANPETDTQYF
TGTGCCAGCAGCCGCCTGACTAGCGGGGGGGCAAATCCCGAAACAGATACGCAGTATTTT
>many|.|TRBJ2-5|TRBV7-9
CASSRRGKETQYF
TGTGCCAGCAGCCGAAGGGGGAAAGAGACCCAGTACTTC
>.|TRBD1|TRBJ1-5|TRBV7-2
CASSSRDRGLAQHF
TGTGCCAGCAGCTCCCGGGACAGGGGGCTGGCCCAGCATTTT
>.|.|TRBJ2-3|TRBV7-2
CAGGGLTDTQYF
TGTGCCGGGGGGGGGCTCACAGATACGCAGTATTTT
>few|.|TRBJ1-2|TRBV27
CASRAGTLEGYTF
TGTGCCAGCAGGGCCGGGACATTGGAAGGCTACACCTTC
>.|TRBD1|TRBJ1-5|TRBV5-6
CASSLFQGDQPQHF
TGTGCCAGCAGCTTGTTTCAGGGGGATCAGCCCCAGCATTTT
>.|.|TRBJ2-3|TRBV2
CASRRLVSTDTQYF
TGTGCCAGCAGACGGCTAGTCAGCACAGATACGCAGTATTTT
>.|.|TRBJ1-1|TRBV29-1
CSVEVRRGTEAFF
TGCAGCGTTGAGGTCCGACGGGGCACTGAAGCTTTCTTT
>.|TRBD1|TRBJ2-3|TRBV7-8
CASSLATGGSTDTQYF
TGTGCCAGCAGCTTGGCGACAGGGGGCAGCACAGATACGCAGTATTTT
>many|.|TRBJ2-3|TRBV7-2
CASSLDLLTTDTQYF
TGTGCCAGCAGCTTAGATTTATTAACGACAGATACGCAGTATTTT
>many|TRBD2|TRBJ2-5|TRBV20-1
CSASGGGQETQYF
TGCAGTGCTAGCGGCGGGGGCCAAGAGACCCAGTACTTC
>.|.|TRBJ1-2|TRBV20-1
CSARDRQGLVGYTF
TGCAGTGCTAGAGATCGGCAGGGGCTGGTAGGCTACACCTTC